The clone carrying this TCR beta chain was recorded many times. Antigen specificity is unknown. The source of the sample is a study of T cells in Graves' hyperthyroidism and ophthalmopathy. The germline V gene encodes CDR1 SEHNR and CDR2 FQNEAQ (reference sequence). This CDR3 is 16 amino acids long. Trimming removed 5 bases at V and 0 bases at J, with 17 bases between. If no ophthalmopathy progression occurred within 18 months, Graves' hyperthyroidism was stable. Participants, patients aged 18 to 65, had newly diagnosed hyperthyroidism with a duration under 2 months. General study points: Ophthalmopathy was identified by the model a median approximately 6.4 months ahead of onset. Ophthalmopathy was told apart from stable hyperthyroidism by a 13 V-J model.

RNA transcripts yielded amplified TCR beta CDR3 regions. An initial round of RT-PCR targeting the TCR CDR3 relied on the HTBI primer set. TCRdb fed the multiplex PCR reads into MiXCR, producing one record per CDR3 protein. This sample has 92,000 or so distinct CDR3 sequences; about 51% occur once, and the top ten carry less than 30%. The chain couples TRBV7-9 to TRBJ2-7; D is possibly TRBD1 (6 bases). The sample taken for sequencing was blood. The sequence was obtained from a woman aged 40 to 50 with Graves' hyperthyroidism. The CDR3 DNA follows: TGTGCCAGCAGCCCAGCCCTACAGGGAGCCTCCTACGAGCAGTACTTC. Its protein product is CASSPALQGASYEQYF. The full variable domain, rest sourced from reference TRBV7-9 and TRBJ2-7, is DTGVSQNPRHKITKRGQNVTFRCDPISEHNRLYWYRQTLGQGPEFLTYFQNEAQLEKSRLLSDRFSAERPKGSFSTLEIQRTEQGDSAMYLCASSPALQGASYEQYFGPGTRLTVT.